These 32 T cell receptor beta chains originate from one sample sequenced in a study of cytomegalovirus exposure and HLA in healthy donors. It was with 60 Vbeta and 13 Jbeta primers that the PCR ran. Sequencing used immunoSEQ multiplex PCR; TCRdb keeps in-frame clones, though not all of them. The sample contains more than 110,000 clones, 73% of which appear only once. Sequencing was done on a sample of PBMCs. Source of these receptors: a human donor in good health.

The chain uses TRBV7-9 and TRBJ1-1; 8 positions match TRBD1. V lost 4 bases, J lost 7 bases, and 14 bases stayed unmatched. Germline CDR1 is SEHNR and CDR2 is FQNEAQ (reference sequence). The length of the CDR3 is 16 residues. In DNA, the CDR3 is TGTGCCAGCAGCTACCCACGGACAGGGAATCTGAATGAAGCTTTCTTT. It codes for CASSYPRTGNLNEAFF.

V usage is TRBV25-1 and J usage is TRBJ2-5, with 7 nucleotides matching TRBD2. The ends lost 3 bases at V and 0 bases at J; junction bases unmatched: 7. There are 16 residues in the CDR3. Germline CDR1 reads MGHDK; CDR2 reads SYGVNS. Here the CDR3 DNA reads TGTGCCAGCAGTGACTATAGGCGGGGGTACCAAGAGACCCAGTACTTC. This encodes CASSDYRRGYQETQYF.

This clone occurred once. The genes are TRBV6-4 and TRBJ2-2; 10 nucleotides align to TRBD1. The CDR3 covers 18 residues. The germline V gene has CDR1 MRHNA and CDR2 SNTAGT. The V and J ends lost 5 bases and 1 base, in that order; junction bases with no gene match: 10. The CDR3 region is CASSSLPGQGWNTGELFF. CDR3 nucleotides: TGTGCCAGCAGTTCTTTACCGGGACAGGGGTGGAACACCGGGGAGCTGTTTTTT.

The chain links TRBV28 to TRBJ1-5; the D gene is possibly TRBD1 (5 bases). The germline V gene encodes CDR1 MDHEN and CDR2 SYDVKM. This CDR3 contains 14 residues. Trimming removed 5 bases at V and 9 bases at J, with 17 bases between. The CDR3 reads CASSPRGSSRPQHF. In DNA, the CDR3 is TGTGCCAGCAGTCCCCGGGGGAGTTCACGGCCCCAGCATTTT.

The gene calls are TRBV19 and TRBJ2-1; D gene uncertain. Per the germline V gene, CDR1 is LNHDA and CDR2 is SQIVND (reference sequence). CDR3 length: 11 amino acids. Trimming stripped 4 bases from V and 10 bases from J, with 8 bases between. CDR3 residues: CASSTQLEQFF. The DNA of the CDR3 is TGTGCCAGTAGTACACAGCTAGAGCAGTTCTTC.

This sequence joins TRBV2 and TRBJ1-6; no firm D call. The CDR3 spans 14 residues. CDR1 SNHLY and CDR2 FYNNEI come from the germline V gene. The V and J ends lost 1 base and 7 bases respectively, with 8 bases between them. The CDR3 region is CASSEDSDNSPLHF. The DNA of the CDR3 is TGTGCCAGCAGTGAAGACAGTGACAATTCACCCCTCCACTTT.

For the CDR3, the DNA is TGTGCCACCAGCAGAGATCAGCGGGGTAGCACAGATACGCAGTATTTT. Amino acid sequence: CATSRDQRGSTDTQYF. This chain connects TRBV15 to TRBJ2-3, with 7 nucleotides matching TRBD2. Looked up from germline, CDR1 is LNHNV and CDR2 is YYDKDF (reference sequence). The CDR3 contains 16 residues. The trim removed 0 bases at V and 0 bases at J, leaving 3 bases unmatched.

The gene calls are TRBV11-2 and TRBJ2-3, with 10 bases matching TRBD2. The CDR3 has 16 amino acids. V was clipped by 5 bases and J by 2 bases; unmatched bases: 7. Per the germline V gene, CDR1 is SGHAT and CDR2 is FQNNGV. CDR3 nucleotide sequence: TGTGCCAGCAGCCCAGGAGCGGGGGGGCCCACAGATACGCAGTATTTT. It translates to CASSPGAGGPTDTQYF.

Concerning this clone: Other DNA sequences in the sample encode the same CDR3. The V gene is TRBV7-9, the J gene TRBJ2-2; possible D gene TRBD2, 5 bases. This CDR3 contains 13 residues. Trimming pared 1 base from V and 6 bases from J, leaving 6 bases between. Germline-derived CDR1 and CDR2 are SEHNR and FQNEAQ (reference sequence). As DNA, the CDR3 is TGTGCCAGCAGCTTAGGTAGCGCCGGGGAGCTGTTTTTT. Its protein product is CASSLGSAGELFF.

This rearrangement joins TRBV7-3 to TRBJ2-3; 9 bases agree with TRBD2. Losses at the gene ends were 1 base for V and 0 bases for J; bases not matched to a gene: 2. CDR3 length: 16 amino acids. Germline V gene data show CDR1 as SGHTA and CDR2 as FQGTGA. The CDR3 region has the DNA TGTGCCAGCAGCTTAATAGCGGGGGCTAGCACAGATACGCAGTATTTT. Translating it yields CASSLIAGASTDTQYF.

V is TRBV15 and J is TRBJ1-6, with a possible D match to TRBD1 (5 bases). Trimming pared 5 bases from V and 4 bases from J, leaving 9 bases between. The germline gives CDR1 LNHNV, CDR2 YYDKDF (reference sequence). CDR3 length equals 14 residues. The CDR3 spells CATSPDRYNSPLHF. The CDR3 coding sequence is TGTGCCACCAGCCCCGACAGATATAATTCACCCCTCCACTTT.

V usage is TRBV5-1 and J usage is TRBJ2-2; TRBD2 matches 8 bases. CDR1 and CDR2 (germline): SGHRS, YFSETQ. Trimming removed 0 bases from V and 4 bases from J; junction bases left unmatched: 8. This CDR3 comprises 17 residues. The DNA for the CDR3 is TGCGCCAGCAGCTTGGAGCCTCGGGGGGGCCCCACCGGGGAGCTGTTTTTT. It codes for CASSLEPRGGPTGELFF.

This rearrangement joins TRBV4-2 to TRBJ2-5, with TRBD1 matching over 8 bases. This CDR3 has 13 amino acids. The junction had 9 bases not matched to a gene; V was cut back by 4 bases and J by 11 bases. Germline V gene data show CDR1 as LGHNA and CDR2 as YNFKEQ. CDR3 sequence reads: CASSRQGAVEQYF. CDR3 DNA sequence: TGTGCCAGCAGCCGTCAGGGGGCGGTAGAGCAGTACTTC.

V and J are TRBV5-1 and TRBJ2-5; 10 bases are a match to TRBD1. J lost 1 base, V lost 4 bases, and 4 bases had no gene match. CDR1 is SGHRS, CDR2 YFSETQ, per germline. The CDR3 is 15 residues long. CDR3 region: CASSLGDRGQETQYF. The CDR3 nucleotides are TGCGCCAGCAGCCTGGGGGACAGGGGCCAAGAGACCCAGTACTTC. The full variable domain, its missing parts supplied by reference TRBV5-1 and TRBJ2-5, is KAGVTQTPRYLIKTRGQQVTLSCSPISGHRSVSWYQQTPGQGLQFLFEYFSETQRNKGNFPGRFSGRQFSNSRSEMNVSTLELGDSALYLCASSLGDRGQETQYFGPGTRLLVL.

This rearrangement joins TRBV6-1 to TRBJ2-5, with TRBD1 identical over 12 bases. V was pared by 4 bases and J by 4 bases, with 7 bases of the junction left unmatched. Germline V gene sequence: CDR1 MNHNS, CDR2 SASEGT. The CDR3 extends over 16 amino acids. The CDR3: CASSAPGTGGRETQYF. In nucleotides, the CDR3 is TGTGCCAGCAGTGCCCCCGGGACAGGGGGCCGAGAGACCCAGTACTTC.

The chain uses TRBV25-1 and TRBJ1-2, with D perhaps TRBD1 (6 bases). CDR3 length: 14 residues. Germline CDR1 and CDR2: MGHDK and SYGVNS. Trimming cost V 1 base and J 4 bases, with 10 bases left between them. The CDR3 region has the DNA TGTGCCAGCAGTGAATTGAACAGGGCCTATGGCTACACCTTC. It codes for CASSELNRAYGYTF.

V usage is TRBV19 and J usage is TRBJ2-1; the D is unclear. Germline V gene lookup returns CDR1 LNHDA and CDR2 SQIVND (reference sequence). CDR3 length: 13 amino acids. The V end lost 3 bases, the J end lost 2 bases, and 5 bases lay between the germline ends. CDR3 coding DNA: TGTGCCAGTAGTATCCCCACCTACAATGAGCAGTTCTTC. Residues: CASSIPTYNEQFF.

This clone has only one observation. This sequence joins TRBV5-4 and TRBJ1-2, with D perhaps TRBD1 (5 bases). The V end was cut by 3 bases, the J end by 8 bases, with 11 bases between. CDR1 is SGHNT and CDR2 is YYREEE in the germline V gene (reference sequence). The CDR3 is made up of 12 amino acids. The CDR3 spells CASSSTVEGYTF. CDR3 nucleotides: TGTGCCAGCAGCTCGACAGTCGAGGGCTACACCTTC.

This chain joins TRBV7-9 and TRBJ1-1, with D possibly being TRBD1 (5 bases). Germline CDR1 reads SEHNR; CDR2 reads FQNEAQ (reference sequence). The CDR3 runs to 14 residues. Between the trimmed V and J ends, which lost 4 bases and 4 bases, there was a span of 13 bases. The CDR3 region is CASSSRAGGTEAFF. The CDR3 nucleotides read TGTGCCAGCAGCTCGCGGGCCGGGGGCACTGAAGCTTTCTTT.

The rearrangement joins TRBV5-1 to TRBJ2-7; 10 bases fit TRBD1. CDR3 size: 16 residues. The V gene's germline CDR1 is SGHRS and CDR2 YFSETQ. V was clipped by 3 bases and J by 4 bases; unmatched bases: 10. As DNA, the CDR3 is TGCGCCAGCAGCTCCACCGGGACAGGGGCGTTTTACGAGCAGTACTTC. Translation: CASSSTGTGAFYEQYF.

This chain links TRBV30 with TRBJ2-7; weak D call: TRBD1 (6 bases). V was cut by 0 bases and J by 3 bases, with 12 bases left in between. The CDR3 loop spans 14 amino acids. Germline assignment: CDR1 GTSNPN and CDR2 SVGIG (reference sequence). The CDR3 region is CAWSVPGQFYEQYF. CDR3 sequence (DNA): TGTGCCTGGAGTGTACCCGGACAGTTCTACGAGCAGTACTTC.

The chain couples TRBV11-3 to TRBJ1-4, with D hard to call. The V end lost 7 bases, the J end lost 0 bases, and 6 bases lay between the germline ends. CDR3 length: 13 residues. Germline loops: CDR1 SGHNT, CDR2 YENEEA. In DNA form, the CDR3 reads TGTGCCAGCAAAACTTCAACTAATGAAAAACTGTTTTTT. This translates into CASKTSTNEKLFF.

The chain carries TRBV9 and TRBJ2-1; D is unresolved. The CDR3 is 13 amino acids. The V end was cut by 0 bases, the J end by 12 bases, with 13 bases between. Germline lookup yields CDR1 SGDLS and CDR2 YYNGEE. The CDR3 nucleotides are TGTGCCAGCAGCGTAGATCTCCCCGGTCCGCAGTTCTTC. Its translation: CASSVDLPGPQFF.

The chain couples TRBV15 to TRBJ1-4; D unresolved. Trimming took off 4 bases at V and 7 bases at J, with 10 bases between the two ends. Germline V lookup: CDR1 LNHNV, CDR2 YYDKDF (reference sequence). The CDR3 is 13 residues long. CDR3 DNA: TGTGCCACCAGCAATCGAGGAGTTGAAAAACTGTTTTTT. Translated: CATSNRGVEKLFF.

The chain has TRBV6-1 and TRBJ2-1, with TRBD1 identical over 9 bases. The CDR3 contains 13 residues. Germline V gene data show CDR1 as MNHNS and CDR2 as SASEGT. V gave up 6 bases and J gave up 8 bases; unmatched junction bases: 5. In nucleotides, the CDR3 is TGTGCCAGCAGACCACAGGGGGCAGATGAGCAGTTCTTC. This translates into CASRPQGADEQFF.

This clone turned up a few times. The rearrangement joins TRBV7-2 to TRBJ2-1; 9 nucleotides line up with TRBD2. V lost 5 bases to trimming and J lost 8 bases; unmatched junction nucleotides: 10. The CDR3 loop spans 15 amino acids. Germline V gene lookup returns CDR1 SGHTA and CDR2 FQGNSA. The CDR3 region has the DNA TGTGCCAGCAGCCCCCAGGGCGGGGGGGCTTATGAGCAGTTCTTC. Its protein is CASSPQGGGAYEQFF.

The sample holds a few counts of this clone. V and J are TRBV15 and TRBJ2-7; D possibly corresponds to TRBD1 (5 bases). CDR3 length equals 15 residues. In germline, CDR1 is LNHNV, CDR2 YYDKDF (reference sequence). V gave up 0 bases and J gave up 3 bases, with 12 bases separating them. The CDR3 DNA reads as TGTGCCACCAGCAGAGACCCAGGGTGGAACTACGAGCAGTACTTC. This sequence encodes CATSRDPGWNYEQYF.

The rearrangement uses TRBV29-1 and TRBJ2-7, with TRBD2 matching 11 bases. Per the germline V gene, CDR1 is SQVTM and CDR2 is ANQGSEA. The junction had 7 bases not matched to a gene; V was cut back by 4 bases and J by 8 bases. The length of the CDR3 is 13 residues. CDR3 in amino acids: CSVAPGTSGKQYF. As DNA, the CDR3 is TGCAGCGTTGCCCCCGGGACTAGCGGAAAGCAGTACTTC.

V is TRBV7-2 and J is TRBJ2-2; possible D gene TRBD2, 6 bases. There are 16 residues in the CDR3. CDR1 and CDR2 (germline): SGHTA, FQGNSA. Trimming cost V 4 bases and J 6 bases, with 18 bases left between them. CDR3 sequence: CASSSRYLGEAGELFF. The CDR3 nucleotides read TGTGCCAGCAGCTCCCGATACTTAGGGGAGGCCGGGGAGCTGTTTTTT.

The gene calls are TRBV19 and TRBJ2-3, with a tentative D call TRBD2 (5 bases). Trimming removed 3 bases at V and 6 bases at J, with 19 bases between. CDR3 length: 16 residues. Germline V gene lookup returns CDR1 LNHDA and CDR2 SQIVND (reference sequence). The CDR3 reads CASSIDGAALGDTQYF. CDR3 DNA: TGTGCCAGTAGTATTGATGGAGCGGCGCTAGGTGATACGCAGTATTTT. The full variable domain, with the rest looked up from reference TRBV19 and TRBJ2-3, is DGGITQSPKYLFRKEGQNVTLSCEQNLNHDAMYWYRQDPGQGLRLIYYSQIVNDFQKGDIAEGYSVSREKKESFPLTVTSAQKNPTAFYLCASSIDGAALGDTQYFGPGTRLTVL.

V gene TRBV5-4 combines with J gene TRBJ1-1, with a tentative D call TRBD1 (5 bases). The length of the CDR3 is 16 residues. Trimming pared 3 bases from V and 1 base from J, leaving 16 bases between. Germline CDR1 reads SGHNT; CDR2 reads YYREEE (reference sequence). The CDR3 loop is CASSSLGGAGNTEAFF. DNA of the CDR3: TGTGCCAGCAGCTCCCTCGGAGGGGCCGGGAACACTGAAGCTTTCTTT.

The CDR3 spells CASRKTGETQYF. In DNA, the CDR3 is TGTGCCAGTAGGAAAACGGGAGAGACCCAGTACTTC. V is TRBV19 and J is TRBJ2-5, with no clear D. CDR1 is LNHDA and CDR2 is SQIVND in the germline V gene (reference sequence). V was trimmed by 6 bases and J by 4 bases, leaving 9 bases between them. There are 12 residues in the CDR3.